The rows below give T cell receptor beta chains drawn from one sample of a study of tumor-infiltrating lymphocytes in primary liver carcinoma. TCRdb itself ran the multiplex PCR reads through MiXCR, one entry per CDR3 protein. The data show 250,000 to 400,000 distinct CDR3 sequences, 65% seen once. Sequencing was performed on peripheral blood. The origin of the receptors is a man aged 35 to 55 with primary liver carcinoma and hepatitis B virus infection. Each CDR3 is given with its conserved first and last residue. D genes are given only for firm matches. Only some rows state a clone size, as once, few, many or a class for expanded clones.

v_call,d_call,j_call,cdr3_length,clone_size,cdr3_nt,cdr3_aa
TRBV4-1,NA,TRBJ1-5,16,NA,TGCGCCAGCAGCCAAGATATACAAGGTAGCAATCAGCCCCAGCATTTT,CASSQDIQGSNQPQHF
TRBV28,NA,TRBJ1-2,12,once,TGTGCCAGCAGGGAAGGCCTTTCCGGCTACACCTTC,CASREGLSGYTF
TRBV29-1,NA,TRBJ2-3,11,many,TGCAGCGTTCGAAGGTCCGATACGCAGTATTTT,CSVRRSDTQYF
TRBV24-1,NA,TRBJ2-2,14,NA,TGTGCCACCGGGTCCGGGACTAACACCGGGGAGCTGTTTTTT,CATGSGTNTGELFF
TRBV4-1,TRBD2,TRBJ2-3,19,NA,TGCACCAGCAGCCAAGGAGCGGGAGGTCAAGTAATTCTCACGGATACGCAGTATTTT,CTSSQGAGGQVILTDTQYF
TRBV11-2,TRBD1,TRBJ1-5,15,many,TGTGCCAGCAGCTTAGCAGGGGGCGGCAATCAGCCCCAGCATTTT,CASSLAGGGNQPQHF
TRBV5-6,TRBD1,TRBJ2-4,15,NA,TGTGCTAGCAGCACTACAGGGGCCTCGCAGCACATTCAGTACTTC,CASSTTGASQHIQYF
TRBV10-3,TRBD2,TRBJ2-2,15,NA,TGTGCCATCAGCGACAGGACTAGCGGCACCAGGGAGCTGTTTTTT,CAISDRTSGTRELFF
TRBV6-2/TRBV6-3,TRBD2,TRBJ2-7,19,many,TGTGCCAGCAGTTACTCGAGTACGTGGGCTAGCGGGAGCTCCTACGAGCAGTACTTC,CASSYSSTWASGSSYEQYF
TRBV11-1,TRBD2,TRBJ2-1,16,NA,TGTGCCAGCAACTTAGTTGGGACTAGCAGAAACAATGAGCAGTTATTC,CASNLVGTSRNNEQLF
TRBV5-5,TRBD2,TRBJ2-7,16,NA,TGTGCCAGCAGCTCGGTTATAGTAGCGGGAGTATGGGAGCAGTACTTC,CASSSVIVAGVWEQYF
TRBV10-3,NA,TRBJ1-5,15,many,TGTGCCATCAGTGACGGCAGGATGGGCAATCAGCCCCAGCATTTT,CAISDGRMGNQPQHF
TRBV7-8,NA,TRBJ2-5,16,NA,TGTGCCAGCAGCCCCACCACCCGCGGGGGCAGGGAGACCCAGTACTTC,CASSPTTRGGRETQYF
TRBV6-5,TRBD1,TRBJ2-1,15,few,TGTGCCAGCAGTAGCGAGACAGGGGTCTACAATGAGCAGTTCTTC,CASSSETGVYNEQFF
TRBV10-3,NA,TRBJ2-5,13,few,TGTGCCATCACTCCGAGGTTGGAAGAGACCCAGTACTTC,CAITPRLEETQYF
TRBV29-1,TRBD1,TRBJ2-2,13,NA,TGCAACAGCCGACAGGGGATGACCGGGGAGCTGTTTTTT,CNSRQGMTGELFF
TRBV25-1,NA,TRBJ1-5,15,NA,TGTGCCAGCAGTGAATCAGATTATAGCAGTCAGCCCCAGCATTTT,CASSESDYSSQPQHF
TRBV11-1,NA,TRBJ2-2,15,few,TGTGCCAGCAGCTATACAGGACCTTTGTCCGGGGAGCTGTTTTTT,CASSYTGPLSGELFF
TRBV6-5,NA,TRBJ2-1,14,NA,TGTGCCAGTAGCTCGGGATTTTTTTACAATGAGCAGTTCTTC,CASSSGFFYNEQFF
TRBV5-4,NA,TRBJ1-1,14,NA,TGTGCCAGCAGCCCAGACGGCTGGGGGACTGAAGCTTTCTTT,CASSPDGWGTEAFF
TRBV5-4,TRBD2,TRBJ2-5,14,few,TGTGCCAGCAGCCCTCTACGAGGCGGGGGGACCCAGTACTTC,CASSPLRGGGTQYF